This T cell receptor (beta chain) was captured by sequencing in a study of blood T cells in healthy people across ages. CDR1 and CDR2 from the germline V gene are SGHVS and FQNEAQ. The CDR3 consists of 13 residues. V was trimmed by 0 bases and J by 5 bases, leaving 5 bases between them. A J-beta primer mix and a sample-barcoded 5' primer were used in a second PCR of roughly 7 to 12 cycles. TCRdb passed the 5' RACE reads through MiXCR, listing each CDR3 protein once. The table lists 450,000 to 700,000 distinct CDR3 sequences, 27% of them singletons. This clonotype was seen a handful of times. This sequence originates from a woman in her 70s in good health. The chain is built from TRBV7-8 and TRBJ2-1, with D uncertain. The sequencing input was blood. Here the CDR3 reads CASSLAGHNEQFF. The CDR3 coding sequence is TGTGCCAGCAGCTTAGCTGGGCACAATGAGCAGTTCTTC.